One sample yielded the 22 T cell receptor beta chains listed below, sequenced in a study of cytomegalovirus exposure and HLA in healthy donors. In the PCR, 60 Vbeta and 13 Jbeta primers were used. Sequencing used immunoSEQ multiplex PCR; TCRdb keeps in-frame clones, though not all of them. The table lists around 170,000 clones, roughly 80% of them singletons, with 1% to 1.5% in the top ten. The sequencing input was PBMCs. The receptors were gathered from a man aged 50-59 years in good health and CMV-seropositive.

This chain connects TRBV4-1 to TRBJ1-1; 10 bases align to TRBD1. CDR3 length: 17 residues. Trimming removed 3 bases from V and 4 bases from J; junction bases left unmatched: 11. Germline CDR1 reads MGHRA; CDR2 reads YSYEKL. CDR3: CASSQVPWGDRGTEAFF. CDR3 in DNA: TGCGCCAGCAGCCAGGTACCCTGGGGGGACAGGGGCACTGAAGCTTTCTTT.

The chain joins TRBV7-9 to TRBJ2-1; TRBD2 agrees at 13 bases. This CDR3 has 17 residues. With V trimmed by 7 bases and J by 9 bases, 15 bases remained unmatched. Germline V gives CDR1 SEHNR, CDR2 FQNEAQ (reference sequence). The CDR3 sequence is CASIPGAGTSGNSEQFF. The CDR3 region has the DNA TGTGCCAGCATACCCGGGGCAGGGACTAGCGGGAATAGTGAGCAGTTCTTC.

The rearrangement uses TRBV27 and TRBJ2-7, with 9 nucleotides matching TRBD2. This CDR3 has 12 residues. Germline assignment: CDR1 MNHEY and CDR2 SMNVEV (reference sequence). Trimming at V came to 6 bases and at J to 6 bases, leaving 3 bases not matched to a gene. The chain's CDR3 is CASSPSGTEQYF. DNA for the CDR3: TGTGCCAGCAGCCCTAGCGGGACCGAGCAGTACTTC.

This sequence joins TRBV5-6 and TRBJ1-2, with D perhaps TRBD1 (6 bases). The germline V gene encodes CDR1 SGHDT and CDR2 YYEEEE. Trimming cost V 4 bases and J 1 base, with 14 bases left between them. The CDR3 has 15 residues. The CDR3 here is CASSPDLQGNYGYTF. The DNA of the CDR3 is TGTGCCAGCAGCCCCGATTTACAGGGTAACTATGGCTACACCTTC.

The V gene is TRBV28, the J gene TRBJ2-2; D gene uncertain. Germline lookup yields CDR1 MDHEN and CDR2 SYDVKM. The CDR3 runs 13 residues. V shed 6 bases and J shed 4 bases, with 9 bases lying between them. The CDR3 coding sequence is TGTGCCAGCAGCCCTGGGCTCACCGGGGAGCTGTTTTTT. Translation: CASSPGLTGELFF.

The CDR3 nucleotides read TGTGCCACCAGCAGCACCATAGCGGGAGGCGCCGAGCAGTACTTC. Protein: CATSSTIAGGAEQYF. The gene calls are TRBV15 and TRBJ2-7, with 10 bases aligning to TRBD2. The CDR3 has 15 residues. V was clipped by 3 bases and J by 6 bases; unmatched bases: 8. Germline CDR1 LNHNV, CDR2 YYDKDF (reference sequence).

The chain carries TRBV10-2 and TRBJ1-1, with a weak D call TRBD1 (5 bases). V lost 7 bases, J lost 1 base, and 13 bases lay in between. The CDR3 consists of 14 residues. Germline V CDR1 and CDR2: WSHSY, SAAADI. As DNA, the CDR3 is TGCGCCAGCAAATTCGGACAAGCGAACACTGAAGCTTTCTTT. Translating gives CASKFGQANTEAFF.

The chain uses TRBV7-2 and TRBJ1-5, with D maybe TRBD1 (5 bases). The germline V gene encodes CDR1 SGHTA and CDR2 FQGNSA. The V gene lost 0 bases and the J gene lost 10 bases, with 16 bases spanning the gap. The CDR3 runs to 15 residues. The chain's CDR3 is CASSLALGPGGPQHF. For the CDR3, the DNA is TGTGCCAGCAGCTTAGCGCTTGGCCCCGGGGGACCCCAGCATTTT. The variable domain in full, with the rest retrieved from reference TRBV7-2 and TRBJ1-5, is GAGVSQSPSNKVTEKGKDVELRCDPISGHTALYWYRQSLGQGLEFLIYFQGNSAPDKSGLPSDRFSAERTGGSVSTLTIQRTQQEDSAVYLCASSLALGPGGPQHFGDGTRLSIL.

The CDR3 DNA follows: TGCGCCAGCAGCCAAGGGGCTAGCGGGGGCTCGTACCAAGAGACCCAGTACTTC. Encoded protein: CASSQGASGGSYQETQYF. The rearrangement uses TRBV4-1 and TRBJ2-5; 10 bases are shared with TRBD2. CDR3 length: 18 residues. CDR1 is MGHRA, CDR2 YSYEKL, per germline. Unmatched junction bases numbered 8, after V lost 1 base and J lost 0 bases.

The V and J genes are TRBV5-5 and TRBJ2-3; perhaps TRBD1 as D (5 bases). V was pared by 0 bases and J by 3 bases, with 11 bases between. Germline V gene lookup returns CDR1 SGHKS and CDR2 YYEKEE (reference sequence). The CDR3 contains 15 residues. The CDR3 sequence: CASSLDDKGTDTQYF. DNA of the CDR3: TGTGCCAGCAGCTTGGACGATAAGGGGACAGATACGCAGTATTTT.

For the CDR3, the DNA is TGTGCCTGGAGTGTAGACTGGACTAGCGGTCGGGAGACCCAGTACTTC. Protein: CAWSVDWTSGRETQYF. The chain uses TRBV30 and TRBJ2-5; 10 bases map to TRBD2. The junction had 9 bases not matched to a gene; V was cut back by 0 bases and J by 5 bases. CDR3 length: 16 amino acids. The germline gives CDR1 GTSNPN, CDR2 SVGIG (reference sequence).

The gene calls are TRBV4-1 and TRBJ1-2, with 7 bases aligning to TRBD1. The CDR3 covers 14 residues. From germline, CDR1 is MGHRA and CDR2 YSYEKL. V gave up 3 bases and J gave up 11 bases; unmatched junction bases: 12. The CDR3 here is CASSQPGQKRGYTF. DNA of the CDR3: TGCGCCAGCAGCCAGCCGGGACAGAAGAGGGGGTACACCTTC.

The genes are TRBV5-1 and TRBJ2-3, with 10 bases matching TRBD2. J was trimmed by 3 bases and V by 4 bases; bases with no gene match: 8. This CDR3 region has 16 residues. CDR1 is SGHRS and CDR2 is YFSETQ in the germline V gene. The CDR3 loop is CASSPTLAGYTDTQYF. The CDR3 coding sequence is TGCGCCAGCAGCCCCACACTAGCGGGGTATACAGATACGCAGTATTTT.

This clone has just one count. The CDR3 sequence is CASSLITGGGAYEQYF. DNA of the CDR3: TGTGCCAGCAGCCTCATAACGGGAGGGGGCGCCTACGAGCAGTACTTC. The chain is built from TRBV4-2 and TRBJ2-5; a weak D match, TRBD2 (8 bases). The end of the DNA is better explained by TRBJ2-7, so the J call may be wrong. CDR3 length: 16 residues. Per germline, CDR1 LGHNA and CDR2 YNFKEQ.

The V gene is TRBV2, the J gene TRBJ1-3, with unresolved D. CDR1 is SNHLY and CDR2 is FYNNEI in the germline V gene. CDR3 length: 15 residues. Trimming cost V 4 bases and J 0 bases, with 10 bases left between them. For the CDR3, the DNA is TGTGCCAGCAGTGGGTATGGCGGCTCTGGAAACACCATATATTTT. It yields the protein CASSGYGGSGNTIYF.

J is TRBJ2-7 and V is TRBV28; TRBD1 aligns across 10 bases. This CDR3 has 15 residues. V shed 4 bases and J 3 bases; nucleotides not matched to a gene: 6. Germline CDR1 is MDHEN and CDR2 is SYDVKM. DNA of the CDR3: TGTGCCAGCAGTTCGAGGGACAGGGGTGGCTACGAGCAGTACTTC. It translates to CASSSRDRGGYEQYF.

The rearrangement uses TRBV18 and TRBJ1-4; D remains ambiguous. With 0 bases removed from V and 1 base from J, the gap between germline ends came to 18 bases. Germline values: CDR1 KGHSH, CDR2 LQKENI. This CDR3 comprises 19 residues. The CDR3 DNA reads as TGTGCCAGCTCACCACCGGAAACTCCACGGTCGGGAACTAATGAAAAACTGTTTTTT. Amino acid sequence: CASSPPETPRSGTNEKLFF.

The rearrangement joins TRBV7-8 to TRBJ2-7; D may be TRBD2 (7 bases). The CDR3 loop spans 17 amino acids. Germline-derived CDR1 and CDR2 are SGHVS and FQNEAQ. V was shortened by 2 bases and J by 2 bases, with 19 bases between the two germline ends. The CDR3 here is CASSLRGEGEITYEQYF. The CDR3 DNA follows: TGTGCCAGCAGCTTACGGGGGGAGGGGGAGATCACCTACGAGCAGTACTTC.

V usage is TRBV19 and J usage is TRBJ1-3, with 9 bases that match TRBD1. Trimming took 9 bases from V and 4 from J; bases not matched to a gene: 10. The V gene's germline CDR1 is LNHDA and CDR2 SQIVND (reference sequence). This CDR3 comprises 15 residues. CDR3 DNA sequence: TGTGCCAGCGGGGGACAGGGAACCATCGGAAACACCATATATTTT. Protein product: CASGGQGTIGNTIYF.

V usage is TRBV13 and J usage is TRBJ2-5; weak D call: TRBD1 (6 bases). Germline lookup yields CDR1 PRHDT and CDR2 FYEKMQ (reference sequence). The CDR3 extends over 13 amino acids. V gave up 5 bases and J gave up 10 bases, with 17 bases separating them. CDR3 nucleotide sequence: TGTGCCAGCAGCCAAACAACAGGGCAGATCCAGTACTTC. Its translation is CASSQTTGQIQYF.

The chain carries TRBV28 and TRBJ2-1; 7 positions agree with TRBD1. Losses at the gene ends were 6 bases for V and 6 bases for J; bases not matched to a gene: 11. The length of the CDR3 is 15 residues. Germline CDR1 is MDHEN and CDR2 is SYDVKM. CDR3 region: CASRDLGTAVNEQFF. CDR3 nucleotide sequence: TGTGCCAGCAGAGACCTCGGGACAGCGGTCAATGAGCAGTTCTTC.

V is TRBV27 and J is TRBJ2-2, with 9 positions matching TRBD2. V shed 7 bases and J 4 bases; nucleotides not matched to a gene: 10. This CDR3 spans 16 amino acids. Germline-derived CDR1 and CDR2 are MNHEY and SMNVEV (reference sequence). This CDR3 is CASTLAGELGTGELFF. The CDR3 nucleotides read TGTGCCAGCACATTAGCGGGAGAACTTGGCACCGGGGAGCTGTTTTTT.